The 27 T cell receptor beta chains listed next were all sequenced from one sample in a study of T cell responses to AZD1222 COVID-19 vaccine. TCRdb's copy holds only in-frame clones and misses some; the assay was immunoSEQ multiplex PCR. The data show roughly 120,000 clones, over 85% seen once. Specimen: peripheral blood, collected 28 days after the second AZD1222 dose. The receptors were gathered from an adult who received the AZD1222 COVID-19 vaccine.

The chain uses TRBV7-8 and TRBJ1-6; possible D gene TRBD1, 5 bases. Germline assignment: CDR1 SGHVS and CDR2 FQNEAQ. The V end lost 0 bases, the J end lost 6 bases, and 12 bases lay between the germline ends. This CDR3 has 16 amino acids. This CDR3 reads CASSLARAGGNSPLHF. The CDR3 region has the DNA TGTGCCAGCAGCTTAGCGCGGGCCGGGGGTAATTCACCCCTCCACTTT.

The chain employs TRBV3-1 (or the pseudogene TRBV3-2) and TRBJ2-4; weak D call: TRBD1 (5 bases). V gave up 0 bases and J gave up 0 bases, with 15 bases separating them. CDR3 length: 18 residues. CDR1 and CDR2 from the germline V gene are LGHDT and YNNKEL (reference sequence). As DNA, the CDR3 is TGTGCCAGCAGCCAAGATGACCCACCCACAGGAGCCAAAAACATTCAGTACTTC. As protein: CASSQDDPPTGAKNIQYF.

This clone came up once. The rearrangement joins TRBV20-1 to TRBJ1-4; D not certain. The CDR3 loop spans 11 amino acids. The germline V gene has CDR1 DFQATT and CDR2 SNEGSKA (reference sequence). The V gene lost 6 bases and the J gene lost 5 bases, with 7 bases spanning the gap. CDR3 coding DNA: TGCAGTGCGTCGAACAATGAAAAACTGTTTTTT. Translated, it gives CSASNNEKLFF.

This clone was counted once. The chain recombines TRBV30 with TRBJ2-7; D ambiguous. The length of the CDR3 is 11 residues. The germline V gene has CDR1 GTSNPN and CDR2 SVGIG (reference sequence). The V and J ends lost 1 base and 4 bases respectively, with 5 bases between them. The CDR3 reads CAWSGGYEQYF. CDR3 nucleotide sequence: TGTGCCTGGAGTGGGGGATACGAGCAGTACTTC.

The chain employs TRBV20-1 and TRBJ1-2; 7 bases match TRBD1. CDR1 DFQATT and CDR2 SNEGSKA come from the germline V gene (reference sequence). Trimming cost V 6 bases and J 3 bases; bases outside gene matches: 4. The CDR3 length is 12 residues. CDR3 coding DNA: TGCAGTGCGAGTCAGGGGGACTATGGCTACACCTTC. Residues: CSASQGDYGYTF.

The V gene is TRBV11-2, the J gene TRBJ2-1, with D perhaps matching TRBD1 (5 bases). Per germline, CDR1 SGHAT and CDR2 FQNNGV. The length of the CDR3 is 15 residues. V was cut by 2 bases and J by 9 bases, with 17 bases left in between. DNA of the CDR3: TGTGCCAGCAGCTTACTTGGACAAGTTGACGGTGAGCAGTTCTTC. Translating gives CASSLLGQVDGEQFF.

In regard to this clone: Other DNA sequences from this sample encode an identical CDR3 as well. V is TRBV5-1 and J is TRBJ2-7, with TRBD2 identical over 7 bases. The CDR3 has 13 residues. V shed 4 bases and J 2 bases; nucleotides not matched to a gene: 3. Germline CDR1 and CDR2: SGHRS and YFSETQ. The CDR3 loop is CASSPGLAYEQYF. CDR3 in DNA: TGCGCCAGCAGCCCAGGACTAGCCTACGAGCAGTACTTC.

V is TRBV7-2 and J is TRBJ1-2; D possibly corresponds to TRBD1 (6 bases). The CDR3 spans 16 residues. The germline V gene encodes CDR1 SGHTA and CDR2 FQGNSA. V was clipped by 5 bases and J by 0 bases, with 16 bases between them. CDR3 bases: TGTGCCAGCAGCACCCGACAGGTACTAGCTAACTATGGCTACACCTTC. Its protein is CASSTRQVLANYGYTF.

This clone was recorded only once. The genes are TRBV30 and TRBJ1-2; D is unresolved. The CDR3 has 11 residues. CDR1 and CDR2 from the germline V gene are GTSNPN and SVGIG (reference sequence). Trimming pared 0 bases from V and 3 bases from J, leaving 2 bases between. The chain's CDR3 is CAWSVDYGYTF. The CDR3 bases are TGTGCCTGGAGTGTGGACTATGGCTACACCTTC.

This rearrangement joins TRBV5-4 to TRBJ2-3, with D unresolved. The germline gives CDR1 SGHNT, CDR2 YYREEE (reference sequence). V lost 3 bases and J lost 11, with 13 bases in between. The CDR3 covers 12 residues. The CDR3 nucleotides read TGTGCCAGCAGCTCACCCCCTAGTAGGCAGTATTTT. Its protein product is CASSSPPSRQYF.

For the CDR3, the DNA is TGTGCCACCAGTGATACGACGGGACAGCAAGAGACCCAGTACTTC. Residues: CATSDTTGQQETQYF. The chain carries TRBV24-1 and TRBJ2-5, with 7 bases fitting TRBD1. This CDR3 comprises 15 residues. In germline, CDR1 is KGHDR, CDR2 SFDVKD. Losses at the gene ends were 3 bases for V and 2 bases for J; bases not matched to a gene: 5.

The V call is TRBV7-8, the J call TRBJ1-2; tentative D call: TRBD1 (6 bases). CDR1 is SGHVS, CDR2 FQNEAQ, per germline. The germline V and J ends were trimmed by 2 bases and 7 bases, with 20 bases remaining between them. The length of the CDR3 is 16 residues. This CDR3 is CASSLLGRGGGSGYTF. As DNA, the CDR3 is TGTGCCAGCAGCTTATTAGGTCGCGGGGGCGGCTCTGGCTACACCTTC.

V usage is TRBV7-9 and J usage is TRBJ1-5, with a tentative D call TRBD1 (5 bases). The V end lost 5 bases, the J end lost 9 bases, and 14 bases lay between the germline ends. The CDR3 sequence is 13 residues long. The V gene's germline CDR1 is SEHNR and CDR2 FQNEAQ (reference sequence). The CDR3 DNA is TGTGCCAGCAGCACTCGGCCCGGGGCGCCCCAGCATTTT. Encoded protein: CASSTRPGAPQHF.

This clone was detected only once. The chain links TRBV6-1 to TRBJ1-2; 8 nucleotides match TRBD1. This CDR3 has 16 residues. Germline loops: CDR1 MNHNS, CDR2 SASEGT. Trimming cost V 4 bases and J 6 bases; bases outside gene matches: 13. CDR3 coding DNA: TGTGCCAGCAGTGGAGCAAGTGGACAGGGCCAAGATGGCTACACCTTC. Protein product: CASSGASGQGQDGYTF.

The V and J genes are TRBV13 and TRBJ1-1; D is unclear. This CDR3 is built from 15 residues. V gave up 2 bases and J gave up 2 bases, with 12 bases separating them. The germline V gene encodes CDR1 PRHDT and CDR2 FYEKMQ (reference sequence). The CDR3 protein is CASSLPLFSNTEAFF. Written as DNA, the CDR3 is TGTGCCAGCAGCTTACCCCTGTTTTCTAACACTGAAGCTTTCTTT.

The gene calls are TRBV5-5 and TRBJ1-2, with D uncertain. V lost 0 bases and J 6 bases, leaving 12 bases between the germline ends. CDR1 and CDR2 from the germline V gene are SGHKS and YYEKEE (reference sequence). This CDR3 is built from 14 residues. In DNA form, the CDR3 reads TGTGCCAGCAGCTTGGCCGGTTTAAACAATGGCTACACCTTC. Its translation: CASSLAGLNNGYTF. Based on the CDR3 plus reference TRBV5-5 and TRBJ1-2, the full variable domain is DAGVTQSPTHLIKTRGQQVTLRCSPISGHKSVSWYQQVLGQGPQFIFQYYEKEERGRGNFPDRFSARQFPNYSSELNVNALLLGDSALYLCASSLAGLNNGYTFGSGTRLTVV.

This clone has just one count. The chain employs TRBV13 and TRBJ2-3; the match to TRBD2 covers 8 bases. This CDR3 has 16 amino acids. Germline V gives CDR1 PRHDT, CDR2 FYEKMQ (reference sequence). V was pared by 2 bases and J by 5 bases, with 9 bases of the junction left unmatched. CDR3 in amino acids: CASSLLAGLSRDTQYF. For the CDR3, the DNA is TGTGCCAGCAGCTTATTAGCGGGGCTTTCTAGAGATACGCAGTATTTT.

V and J are TRBV10-3 and TRBJ2-3, with 8 bases identical to TRBD2. The CDR3 has 15 residues. The V gene end was trimmed by 3 bases and the J gene end by 3 bases; junction bases not matched to a gene: 5. The V gene's germline CDR1 is ENHRY and CDR2 SYGVKD. As DNA, the CDR3 is TGTGCCATCAGTGACCCGGGGGGGCTAACAGATACGCAGTATTTT. Its translation is CAISDPGGLTDTQYF.

The chain links TRBV24-1 to TRBJ2-3; a possible D gene is TRBD2 (6 bases). The germline V and J ends were trimmed by 3 bases and 2 bases, with 11 bases remaining between them. The CDR3 has 15 amino acids. Germline CDR1 is KGHDR and CDR2 is SFDVKD. The CDR3 loop is CATSDRGWYTDTQYF. As DNA, the CDR3 is TGTGCCACCAGTGATCGGGGGTGGTACACAGATACGCAGTATTTT.

This sequence joins TRBV29-1 and TRBJ1-3, with TRBD1 identical over 7 bases. CDR3 length: 16 amino acids. Germline V gene lookup returns CDR1 SQVTM and CDR2 ANQGSEA. V gave up 0 bases and J gave up 0 bases; unmatched junction bases: 5. The CDR3 sequence is CSVEDLRDSSGNTIYF. The DNA for the CDR3 is TGCAGCGTTGAAGATCTTCGGGACAGCTCTGGAAACACCATATATTTT.

J is TRBJ2-7 and V is TRBV5-4; 7 positions match TRBD1. The J segment lost 3 bases and the V segment lost 4 bases, leaving 7 bases of the junction unmatched. CDR3 length: 14 amino acids. Germline values: CDR1 SGHNT, CDR2 YYREEE (reference sequence). The CDR3 spells CASSHRTGFYEQYF. CDR3 nucleotides: TGTGCCAGCAGCCACAGGACAGGCTTCTACGAGCAGTACTTC.

This clone was detected once. The chain employs TRBV11-3 and TRBJ2-5; perhaps TRBD2 as D (6 bases). CDR1 is SGHNT and CDR2 is YENEEA in the germline V gene. This CDR3 contains 15 residues. Trimming left V 5 bases short and J 3 bases short, with 16 bases between. The CDR3 sequence is CASSPGRREKETQYF. CDR3 coding DNA: TGTGCCAGCAGCCCCGGCAGGAGGGAAAAAGAGACCCAGTACTTC. The whole variable domain, remainder taken from reference TRBV11-3 and TRBJ2-5, is EAGVVQSPRYKIIEKKQPVAFWCNPISGHNTLYWYLQNLGQGPELLIRYENEEAVDDSQLPKDRFSAERLKGVDSTLKIQPAELGDSAVYLCASSPGRREKETQYFGPGTRLLVL.

This chain connects TRBV6-1 to TRBJ2-5, with no clear D. CDR3 size: 12 residues. CDR1 and CDR2 (germline): MNHNS, SASEGT. Trimming shortened V by 2 bases and J by 5 bases, and 6 bases separated the two germline ends. Here the CDR3 DNA reads TGTGCCAGCAGTGAAACCTCTGAGACCCAGTACTTC. Protein product: CASSETSETQYF.

The V and J genes are TRBV5-1 and TRBJ1-3; D possibly corresponds to TRBD1 (6 bases). CDR3 length: 17 residues. Between the trimmed V and J ends, which lost 4 bases and 0 bases, there was a span of 17 bases. CDR1 SGHRS and CDR2 YFSETQ come from the germline V gene. The CDR3 is CASSLYTGTFSGNTIYF. CDR3 DNA: TGCGCCAGCAGCCTATATACCGGGACATTCTCTGGAAACACCATATATTTT.

The V and J genes are TRBV5-6 and TRBJ1-6, with D unresolved. The V gene's germline CDR1 is SGHDT and CDR2 YYEEEE. V was shortened by 0 bases and J by 4 bases, with 14 bases between the two germline ends. CDR3 length: 17 amino acids. CDR3 bases: TGTGCCAGCAGCTTGGGTCAGACCTTACTATATAATTCACCCCTCCACTTT. It codes for CASSLGQTLLYNSPLHF.

The rearrangement uses TRBV5-4 and TRBJ2-7; D call uncertain. Trimming took off 2 bases at V and 3 bases at J, with 6 bases between the two ends. From germline, CDR1 is SGHNT and CDR2 YYREEE (reference sequence). The CDR3 has 12 amino acids. The CDR3 loop is CASSFQGYEQYF. CDR3 nucleotides: TGTGCCAGCAGCTTCCAAGGCTACGAGCAGTACTTC.

The chain couples TRBV10-1 to TRBJ2-1; D perhaps matches TRBD2 (6 bases). This CDR3 has 14 amino acids. CDR1 and CDR2 from the germline V gene are WNHNN and SYGVQD (reference sequence). Trimming took 2 bases from V and 6 from J, leaving 11 bases between them. CDR3 sequence reads: CASSERGMGNEQFF. Here the CDR3 DNA reads TGCGCCAGCAGTGAGCGGGGGATGGGCAATGAGCAGTTCTTC.